The rows below give T cell receptor beta chains drawn from one sample of a study of T cell responses to AZD1222 COVID-19 vaccine. TCRdb keeps only in-frame clones here, not all; method: immunoSEQ multiplex PCR. The sample lists 140,000 to 150,000 clones, roughly nine tenths occurring once. Specimen: peripheral blood, collected on day 0 of AZD1222 vaccination. The receptors were sampled from an adult in good health. Each CDR3 is given with its conserved first and last residue. A D gene is named only where the DNA matches it firmly. Size is omitted from some rows. Given values are once, few, many or a class for expanded clones.

clone_size j_call v_call d_call cdr3_aa cdr3_nt
once TRBJ1-2 TRBV21-1 NA CASSKGGQNYGYTF TGTGCCAGCAGCAAAGGGGGACAGAACTATGGCTACACCTTC
NA TRBJ2-7 TRBV28 NA CASSSGGLKVYEQYF TGTGCCAGCAGTTCGGGCGGGTTAAAGGTCTACGAGCAGTACTTC
few TRBJ2-7 TRBV4-1 NA CASSGSPSYEQYF TGCGCCAGCAGCGGGTCGCCCTCCTACGAGCAGTACTTC
NA TRBJ2-2 TRBV7-3 TRBD1 CASSLTGAAGELFF TGTGCCAGCAGCCTGACAGGGGCGGCCGGGGAGCTGTTTTTT
NA TRBJ1-3 TRBV5-6 NA CASSLGTNTIYF TGTGCCAGCAGCTTGGGTACAAACACCATATATTTT
NA TRBJ1-1 TRBV19 NA CASSRIGGNTEAFF TGTGCCAGTAGCCGAATAGGGGGGAACACTGAAGCTTTCTTT
NA TRBJ2-2 TRBV5-1 TRBD2 CASSLSGRANTGELFF TGCGCCAGCAGCCTTAGCGGGAGGGCCAACACCGGGGAGCTGTTTTTT
NA TRBJ1-6 TRBV18 NA CASSPAQGSPLHF TGTGCCAGCTCACCGGCTCAGGGCTCACCCCTCCACTTT
NA TRBJ2-7 TRBV11-2 NA CASSLVGTAVGEQYF TGTGCCAGCAGCTTAGTTGGGACTGCGGTGGGGGAGCAGTACTTC
NA TRBJ2-3 TRBV2 NA CASSHSKDTQYF TGTGCCAGCAGTCATTCCAAAGATACGCAGTATTTT
NA TRBJ1-5 TRBV30 TRBD1 CAWGQGNQPQHF TGTGCCTGGGGACAGGGCAATCAGCCCCAGCATTTT
NA TRBJ1-2 TRBV7-2 NA CASSLEGHLYGYTF TGTGCCAGCAGCTTAGAGGGACACTTATATGGCTACACCTTC
NA TRBJ1-6 TRBV5-1 NA CASSLGQADSPLHF TGCGCCAGCAGCTTGGGACAGGCCGATTCACCCCTCCACTTT
NA TRBJ2-1 TRBV18 NA CASSLRDSSSYNEQFF TGTGCCAGCTCACTCCGGGACTCGAGCTCCTACAATGAGCAGTTCTTC
NA TRBJ1-4 TRBV4-1 NA CASSLFTTNEKLFF TGCGCCAGCAGCCTATTTACAACTAATGAAAAACTGTTTTTT
NA TRBJ1-1 TRBV18 TRBD1 CASRQGNTEAFF TGTGCCAGCCGACAGGGGAACACTGAAGCTTTCTTT
NA TRBJ2-1 TRBV3-1/TRBV3-2 TRBD2 CASSQGGGARKEQFF TGTGCCAGCAGCCAAGGCGGGGGGGCCAGAAAGGAGCAGTTCTTC
few TRBJ1-2 TRBV5-6 TRBD1 CASSVEQGAHGYTF TGTGCCAGCAGCGTAGAACAGGGGGCTCATGGCTACACCTTC
NA TRBJ1-5 TRBV19 NA CASSIAGVSGNQPQHF TGTGCCAGTAGTATAGCGGGGGTGTCGGGAAATCAGCCCCAGCATTTT
NA TRBJ1-2 TRBV2 TRBD1 CASRPRDRIDGYTF TGTGCCAGCAGGCCCCGGGACAGGATAGATGGCTACACCTTC
NA TRBJ1-3 TRBV4-2 NA CASSQDTGLSGNTIYF TGTGCCAGCAGCCAAGACACCGGCCTCTCTGGAAACACCATATATTTT
NA TRBJ1-2 TRBV7-2 TRBD1 CASSPGTGPPGEGYTF TGTGCCAGCAGCCCCGGGACAGGCCCACCCGGGGAAGGCTACACCTTC